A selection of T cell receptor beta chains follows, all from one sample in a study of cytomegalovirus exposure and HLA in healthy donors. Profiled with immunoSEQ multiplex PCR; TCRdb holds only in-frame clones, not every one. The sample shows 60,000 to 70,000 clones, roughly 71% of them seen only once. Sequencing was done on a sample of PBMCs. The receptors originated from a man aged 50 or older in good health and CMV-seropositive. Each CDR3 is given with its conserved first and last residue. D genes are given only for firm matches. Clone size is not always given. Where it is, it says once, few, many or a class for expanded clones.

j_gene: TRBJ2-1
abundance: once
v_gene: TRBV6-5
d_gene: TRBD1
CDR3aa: CASSPGTGVYNEQFF
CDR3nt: TGTGCCAGCAGCCCCGGGACAGGGGTCTACAATGAGCAGTTCTTC

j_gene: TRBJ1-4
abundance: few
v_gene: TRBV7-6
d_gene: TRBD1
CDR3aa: CASRPGQGAPDEKLFF
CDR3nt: TGTGCCAGCAGACCGGGACAGGGGGCGCCGGATGAAAAACTGTTTTTT

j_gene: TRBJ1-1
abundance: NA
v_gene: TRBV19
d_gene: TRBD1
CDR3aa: CASSIGGGAEAFF
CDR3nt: TGTGCCAGTAGTATCGGAGGGGGCGCTGAAGCTTTCTTT

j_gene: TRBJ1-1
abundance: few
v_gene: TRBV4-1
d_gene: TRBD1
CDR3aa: CASSPPGTGKSEAFF
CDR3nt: TGCGCCAGCAGCCCCCCCGGGACAGGTAAATCTGAAGCTTTCTTT

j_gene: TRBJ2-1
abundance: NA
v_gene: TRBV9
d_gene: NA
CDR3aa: CASSVGAGSNNEQFF
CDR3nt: TGTGCCAGCAGCGTGGGGGCAGGGAGCAACAATGAGCAGTTCTTC

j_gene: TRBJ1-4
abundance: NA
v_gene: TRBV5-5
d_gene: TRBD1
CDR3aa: CASSRVGQGIWSNEKLFF
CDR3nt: TGTGCCAGCAGCAGGGTCGGACAGGGGATCTGGTCTAATGAAAAACTGTTTTTT

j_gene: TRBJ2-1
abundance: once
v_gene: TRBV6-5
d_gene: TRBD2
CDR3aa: CASSYRGLAGHNEQFF
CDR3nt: TGTGCCAGCAGTTATAGGGGACTAGCGGGACACAATGAGCAGTTCTTC

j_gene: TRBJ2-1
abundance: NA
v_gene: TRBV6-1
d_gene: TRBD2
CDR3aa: CASRVAGGNEQFF
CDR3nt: TGTGCCAGCAGAGTAGCGGGGGGGAATGAGCAGTTCTTC

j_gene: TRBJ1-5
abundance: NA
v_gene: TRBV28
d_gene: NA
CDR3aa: CASLPDRPRQPQHF
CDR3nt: TGTGCCAGCCTCCCCGATCGCCCCAGGCAGCCCCAGCATTTT

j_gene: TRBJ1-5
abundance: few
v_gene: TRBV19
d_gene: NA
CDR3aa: CASSIPRQAWNQPQHF
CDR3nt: TGTGCCAGTAGTATACCTCGACAGGCGTGGAATCAGCCCCAGCATTTT

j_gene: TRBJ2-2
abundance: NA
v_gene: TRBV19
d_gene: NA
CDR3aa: CASSIPWNTGELFF
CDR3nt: TGTGCCAGTAGTATCCCTTGGAACACCGGGGAGCTGTTTTTT

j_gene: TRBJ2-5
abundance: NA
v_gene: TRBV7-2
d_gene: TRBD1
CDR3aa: CASSLRGQWGETQYF
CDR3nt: TGTGCCAGCAGCTTGAGGGGACAGTGGGGAGAGACCCAGTACTTC